Sequencing of this T cell receptor beta chain was carried out in a study of T cells in Graves' hyperthyroidism and ophthalmopathy. Amplification targeted TCR beta CDR3 regions from RNA transcripts. RT-PCR in the first round (using the HTBI primer set) targeted the TCR CDR3. MiXCR was run by TCRdb on the multiplex PCR reads, yielding one entry per CDR3 protein. Here the sample spans roughly 380,000 distinct CDR3 sequences, about 19% being singletons. Trimming took off 7 bases at V and 3 bases at J, with 10 bases between the two ends. The CDR3 length is 13 residues. Germline CDR1 is SEHNR and CDR2 is FQNEAQ (reference sequence). This clonotype was seen at least ten times.

What was sequenced was blood. The receptor's source is a woman aged 18-29 years with Graves' hyperthyroidism. This rearrangement joins TRBV7-9 to TRBJ1-5; D unresolved. The CDR3 nucleotides read TGTGCCAGCATCCGGGCACTCAATCAGCCCCAGCATTTT. Residues: CASIRALNQPQHF.